Listed below are T cell receptor beta chains from one sample, sequenced in a study of liver allograft versus peripheral blood T cells. One entry per CDR3 protein results from TCRdb running MiXCR on the reads. This sample has several thousand distinct CDR3 sequences, with 14% to 15% found just once. Source of these receptors: a human patient who had a liver transplant. Some T cells may possibly be graft donor cells. The CDR3 runs from the conserved cysteine through the conserved F or W. Each record gives: clone size, J gene, V gene, D gene, CDR3 DNA, CDR3 protein. The D gene is left open where the match is weak. Some rows have no size entry. The others give once, few or many, or a class for an expanded clone.

abundance: -
j_gene: TRBJ1-1
v_gene: TRBV20-1
d_gene: -
CDR3nt: TGCAGTGCACTGGGAATTAACACTGAAGCTTTCTTT
CDR3aa: CSALGINTEAFF

abundance: few
j_gene: TRBJ2-7
v_gene: TRBV20-1
d_gene: -
CDR3nt: TGCAGTGCGGCCGGGACCTCCAGCGAGCAGTACTTC
CDR3aa: CSAAGTSSEQYF

abundance: few
j_gene: TRBJ2-3
v_gene: TRBV9
d_gene: TRBD1
CDR3nt: TGTGCCAGCAGCGCCGGGACAGCTCCTAGCACAGATACGCAGTATTTT
CDR3aa: CASSAGTAPSTDTQYF

abundance: few
j_gene: TRBJ1-2
v_gene: TRBV7-9
d_gene: TRBD1
CDR3nt: TGTGCCAGCAGCCCAGGGGGCAGGATCAGGGGCTACACCTTC
CDR3aa: CASSPGGRIRGYTF

abundance: -
j_gene: TRBJ2-3
v_gene: TRBV5-1
d_gene: -
CDR3nt: TGCGCCAGCAGCTTCGGTGTTAGCGGATCTAGCACAGATACGCAGTATTTT
CDR3aa: CASSFGVSGSSTDTQYF

abundance: medium-sized
j_gene: TRBJ2-1
v_gene: TRBV27
d_gene: TRBD2
CDR3nt: TGTGCCAGCAGTTTAAGGTCTAGCGGTACCTACTCCTACAATGAGCAGTTCTTC
CDR3aa: CASSLRSSGTYSYNEQFF

abundance: -
j_gene: TRBJ2-5
v_gene: TRBV30
d_gene: -
CDR3nt: TGTGCCTGGATGGGGGACCGGAGAGAGACCCAGTACTTC
CDR3aa: CAWMGDRRETQYF

abundance: -
j_gene: TRBJ2-1
v_gene: TRBV7-2
d_gene: TRBD2
CDR3nt: TGTGTCAGCAGCTTAGATTCTAGCGGGAGGTACAATGAGCAGTTCTTC
CDR3aa: CVSSLDSSGRYNEQFF

abundance: medium-sized
j_gene: TRBJ2-2
v_gene: TRBV15
d_gene: TRBD1
CDR3nt: TGTGCCACCAGCCAGCCGGGACAGGGGAACACCGGGGAGCTGTTTTTT
CDR3aa: CATSQPGQGNTGELFF

abundance: -
j_gene: TRBJ2-3
v_gene: TRBV2
d_gene: -
CDR3nt: TGTGCCAGCACCGGAGTAGGAGCACATACGCAGTATTTT
CDR3aa: CASTGVGAHTQYF

abundance: few
j_gene: TRBJ2-7
v_gene: TRBV7-2
d_gene: -
CDR3nt: TGTGCCAGCAGCTTAGACCGGGTGATGCAGTACTTC
CDR3aa: CASSLDRVMQYF

abundance: medium-sized
j_gene: TRBJ1-5
v_gene: TRBV6-1
d_gene: -
CDR3nt: TGTGCCAGCAGCGGCTCTGGACAGCCCCAGCATTTT
CDR3aa: CASSGSGQPQHF

abundance: medium-sized
j_gene: TRBJ2-2
v_gene: TRBV6-5
d_gene: -
CDR3nt: TGTGCCAGCAGTTACTCCGGGGGTACCGGGGAGCTGTTTTTT
CDR3aa: CASSYSGGTGELFF

abundance: -
j_gene: TRBJ2-5
v_gene: TRBV6-5
d_gene: TRBD1
CDR3nt: TGTGCCAGCAGTTACGAAGGGACAGGGGGCCAAGAGACCCAGTACTTC
CDR3aa: CASSYEGTGGQETQYF

abundance: -
j_gene: TRBJ1-1
v_gene: TRBV7-9
d_gene: -
CDR3nt: TGTGCCAGCAGCTTAGCGACATGGAGGATCACTGAAGCTTTCTTT
CDR3aa: CASSLATWRITEAFF

abundance: -
j_gene: TRBJ1-1
v_gene: TRBV10-3
d_gene: -
CDR3nt: TGTGCCATCAGTGAGCCGGGGGGTAGGCACACTGAAGCTTTCTTT
CDR3aa: CAISEPGGRHTEAFF

abundance: medium-sized
j_gene: TRBJ1-5
v_gene: TRBV20-1
d_gene: -
CDR3nt: TGCAGTGCTCGACGGGGAAGAACGGATCAGCCCCAGCATTTT
CDR3aa: CSARRGRTDQPQHF

abundance: medium-sized
j_gene: TRBJ1-5
v_gene: TRBV28
d_gene: -
CDR3nt: TGTGCCAGCACCACTTTTGGCAATCAGCCCCAGCATTTT
CDR3aa: CASTTFGNQPQHF

abundance: -
j_gene: TRBJ2-3
v_gene: TRBV12-3/TRBV12-4
d_gene: TRBD2
CDR3nt: TGTGCCAGCAGTTTAAGGCGGCTAGCGGGATTTAGAGATACGCAGTATTTT
CDR3aa: CASSLRRLAGFRDTQYF

abundance: few
j_gene: TRBJ2-3
v_gene: TRBV7-2
d_gene: -
CDR3nt: TGTGCCAGCGCTCGGCCCCCTAGCACAGATACGCAGTATTTT
CDR3aa: CASARPPSTDTQYF

abundance: medium-sized
j_gene: TRBJ2-7
v_gene: TRBV7-9
d_gene: TRBD2
CDR3nt: TGTGCCAGCAGCACCTTAGCGGGAGGGGACGAGCAGTACTTC
CDR3aa: CASSTLAGGDEQYF

abundance: medium-sized
j_gene: TRBJ2-2
v_gene: TRBV16
d_gene: -
CDR3nt: TGTGCCAGCAGCCAATTGGTTGGAAACACCGGGGAGCTGTTTTTT
CDR3aa: CASSQLVGNTGELFF

abundance: medium-sized
j_gene: TRBJ1-6
v_gene: TRBV20-1
d_gene: -
CDR3nt: TGCAGTGCTAGGACTAGGGTCGGGGTCCTTTCACCCCTCCACTTT
CDR3aa: CSARTRVGVLSPLHF

abundance: medium-sized
j_gene: TRBJ2-2
v_gene: TRBV18
d_gene: -
CDR3nt: TGTGCCAGCTCACAGAAGCGGAACACCGGGGAGCTGTTTTTT
CDR3aa: CASSQKRNTGELFF

abundance: -
j_gene: TRBJ2-7
v_gene: TRBV12-3/TRBV12-4
d_gene: TRBD2
CDR3nt: TGTGCCAGCAGTTTCAGCGGGGCCTACGAGCAGTACTTC
CDR3aa: CASSFSGAYEQYF

abundance: many
j_gene: TRBJ1-1
v_gene: TRBV7-2
d_gene: -
CDR3nt: TGTGCCAGCAGCTTAGAGGGCCACCAGGGCACTGAAGCTTTCTTT
CDR3aa: CASSLEGHQGTEAFF

abundance: medium-sized
j_gene: TRBJ1-2
v_gene: TRBV6-5
d_gene: -
CDR3nt: TGTGCCAGCAGTGCCGCAGACCCTAACTATGGCTACACCTTC
CDR3aa: CASSAADPNYGYTF

abundance: few
j_gene: TRBJ2-2
v_gene: TRBV11-3
d_gene: -
CDR3nt: TGTGCCAGCAGCTTAGATCTTGGGGGTGTGGTCACCGGGGAGCTGTTTTTT
CDR3aa: CASSLDLGGVVTGELFF

abundance: medium-sized
j_gene: TRBJ1-6
v_gene: TRBV5-6
d_gene: -
CDR3nt: TGTGCCAGCAGCTTGGAGGGGCCACCCCTCCACTTT
CDR3aa: CASSLEGPPLHF

abundance: medium-sized
j_gene: TRBJ1-2
v_gene: TRBV24-1
d_gene: -
CDR3nt: TGTGCCACCAGTGATCGGTCATCAGATGGCTACACCTTC
CDR3aa: CATSDRSSDGYTF

abundance: -
j_gene: TRBJ2-2
v_gene: TRBV11-2
d_gene: -
CDR3nt: TGTGCCAGCAATGACGCCGGGGAGCTGTTTTTT
CDR3aa: CASNDAGELFF

abundance: many
j_gene: TRBJ1-6
v_gene: TRBV19
d_gene: TRBD1
CDR3nt: TGTGCCAGTAGTGTGACCACAGCCGGGACAGGGCATTATTCACCCCTCCACTTT
CDR3aa: CASSVTTAGTGHYSPLHF

abundance: medium-sized
j_gene: TRBJ1-5
v_gene: TRBV6-6
d_gene: -
CDR3nt: TGTGCCAGCAGGGGGGAGGAACAGCATTTT
CDR3aa: CASRGEEQHF

abundance: medium-sized
j_gene: TRBJ1-5
v_gene: TRBV27
d_gene: -
CDR3nt: TGTGCCAGCAGTCCAGTTTGGGTGATGAACCAGCCCCAGCATTTT
CDR3aa: CASSPVWVMNQPQHF

abundance: medium-sized
j_gene: TRBJ1-2
v_gene: TRBV6-5
d_gene: TRBD1
CDR3nt: TGTGCCAGCAGTCATGACAGGGTTCGAGGCTACACCTTC
CDR3aa: CASSHDRVRGYTF

abundance: medium-sized
j_gene: TRBJ1-6
v_gene: TRBV30
d_gene: -
CDR3nt: TGTGCCTGGAGTGGTTGGCCGATCTATAATTCACCCCTCCACTTT
CDR3aa: CAWSGWPIYNSPLHF

abundance: medium-sized
j_gene: TRBJ2-7
v_gene: TRBV15
d_gene: -
CDR3nt: TGTGCCACCAGCAGAGAGAAAGCAGGGAGGGGGCGAAACGAGCAGTACTTC
CDR3aa: CATSREKAGRGRNEQYF

abundance: medium-sized
j_gene: TRBJ1-1
v_gene: TRBV30
d_gene: TRBD1
CDR3nt: TGTGCCTGCCCGGGACAGACAAACACTGAAGCTTTCTTT
CDR3aa: CACPGQTNTEAFF

abundance: many
j_gene: TRBJ2-7
v_gene: TRBV6-1
d_gene: TRBD2
CDR3nt: TGTGCCAGCCGCCCGCGGGCGGGAGTCATAATGGGCGAGCAGTACTTC
CDR3aa: CASRPRAGVIMGEQYF

abundance: -
j_gene: TRBJ2-5
v_gene: TRBV28
d_gene: TRBD2
CDR3nt: TGTGCCAGCAGTAAAAAAGGGACTAGCGGGTTTGTATGGTTGGAGACCCAGTACTTC
CDR3aa: CASSKKGTSGFVWLETQYF

abundance: medium-sized
j_gene: TRBJ2-6
v_gene: TRBV9
d_gene: -
CDR3nt: TGTGCCAGCAGCGTACCGCAGGGTTCCCATCCCTCTGGGGCCAACGTCCTGACTTTC
CDR3aa: CASSVPQGSHPSGANVLTF

abundance: many
j_gene: TRBJ1-6
v_gene: TRBV30
d_gene: -
CDR3nt: TGTGCCTGGAGTCCTGGTGGTAACGGGGCACCCCTCCACTTT
CDR3aa: CAWSPGGNGAPLHF

abundance: medium-sized
j_gene: TRBJ1-4
v_gene: TRBV9
d_gene: TRBD1
CDR3nt: TGTGCCAGCAGCGTCGGACAGGGGACTAATGAAAAACTGTTTTTT
CDR3aa: CASSVGQGTNEKLFF

abundance: medium-sized
j_gene: TRBJ1-5
v_gene: TRBV20-1
d_gene: -
CDR3nt: TGCAGTGCTATCGGGACGGATAATCAGCCCCAGCATTTT
CDR3aa: CSAIGTDNQPQHF

abundance: medium-sized
j_gene: TRBJ2-2
v_gene: TRBV7-9
d_gene: -
CDR3nt: TGTGCCAGCAGCTCCCCAGGGTCGAACACCGGGGAGCTGTTTTTT
CDR3aa: CASSSPGSNTGELFF

abundance: -
j_gene: TRBJ2-7
v_gene: TRBV3-1
d_gene: -
CDR3nt: TGTGCCAGCAGCCAAGCTTTTGTACCGGGCGAGCAGTACTTC
CDR3aa: CASSQAFVPGEQYF

abundance: medium-sized
j_gene: TRBJ1-6
v_gene: TRBV7-2
d_gene: -
CDR3nt: TGTGCCAGCATCGAGGAAGGGACACCGGGTTCACCCCTCCACTTT
CDR3aa: CASIEEGTPGSPLHF

abundance: many
j_gene: TRBJ1-4
v_gene: TRBV20-1
d_gene: -
CDR3nt: TGCAGTGCGGAGCCCGCAGGGTTCGGTGGGGAAAAACTGTTTTTT
CDR3aa: CSAEPAGFGGEKLFF

abundance: large
j_gene: TRBJ2-1
v_gene: TRBV18
d_gene: TRBD2
CDR3nt: TGTGCCAGCTCACCCCCTGGACTAGCGGGAGGCAATGAGCAGTTCTTC
CDR3aa: CASSPPGLAGGNEQFF

abundance: medium-sized
j_gene: TRBJ1-3
v_gene: TRBV27
d_gene: -
CDR3nt: TGTGCCAGCAGTTTATGGGCAGGATCGATCGTGCATTTT
CDR3aa: CASSLWAGSIVHF

abundance: few
j_gene: TRBJ2-3
v_gene: TRBV20-1
d_gene: -
CDR3nt: TGCAGTGCTAGAGATCTCTGGGGAAGGGATACGCAGTATTTT
CDR3aa: CSARDLWGRDTQYF